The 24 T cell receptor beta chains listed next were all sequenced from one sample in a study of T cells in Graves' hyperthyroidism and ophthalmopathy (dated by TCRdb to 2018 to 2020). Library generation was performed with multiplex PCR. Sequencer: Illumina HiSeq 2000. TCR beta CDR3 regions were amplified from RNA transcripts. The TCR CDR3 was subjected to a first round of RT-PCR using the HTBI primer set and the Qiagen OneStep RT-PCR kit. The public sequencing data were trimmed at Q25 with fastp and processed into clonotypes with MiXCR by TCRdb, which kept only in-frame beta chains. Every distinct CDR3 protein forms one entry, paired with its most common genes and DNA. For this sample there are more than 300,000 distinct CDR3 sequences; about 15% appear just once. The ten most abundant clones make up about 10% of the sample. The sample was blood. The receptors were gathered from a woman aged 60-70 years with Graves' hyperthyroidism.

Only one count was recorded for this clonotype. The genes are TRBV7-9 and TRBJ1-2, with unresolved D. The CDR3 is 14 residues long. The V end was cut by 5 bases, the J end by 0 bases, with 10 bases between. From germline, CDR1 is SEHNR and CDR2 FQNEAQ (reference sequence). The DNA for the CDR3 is TGTGCCAGCAGCCGAGCGGTAGCTAACTATGGCTACACCTTC. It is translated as CASSRAVANYGYTF.

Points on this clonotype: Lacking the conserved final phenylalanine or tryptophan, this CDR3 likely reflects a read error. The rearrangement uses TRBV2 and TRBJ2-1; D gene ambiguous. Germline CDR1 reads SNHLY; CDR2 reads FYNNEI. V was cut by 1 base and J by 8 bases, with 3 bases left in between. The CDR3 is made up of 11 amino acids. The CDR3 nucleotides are TGTGCCAGCAGTGAAGTAGATGAGCAGTTCCTC. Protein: CASSEVDEQFL.

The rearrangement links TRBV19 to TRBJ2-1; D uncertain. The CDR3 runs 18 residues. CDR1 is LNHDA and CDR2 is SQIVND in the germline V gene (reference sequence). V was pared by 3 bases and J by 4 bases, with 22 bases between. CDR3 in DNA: TGTGCCAGTAGTATCGGGCGGACCAGAAGTGGATTGTACAATGAGCAGTTCTTC. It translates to CASSIGRTRSGLYNEQFF. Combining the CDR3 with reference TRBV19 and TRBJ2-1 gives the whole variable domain DGGITQSPKYLFRKEGQNVTLSCEQNLNHDAMYWYRQDPGQGLRLIYYSQIVNDFQKGDIAEGYSVSREKKESFPLTVTSAQKNPTAFYLCASSIGRTRSGLYNEQFFGPGTRLTVL.

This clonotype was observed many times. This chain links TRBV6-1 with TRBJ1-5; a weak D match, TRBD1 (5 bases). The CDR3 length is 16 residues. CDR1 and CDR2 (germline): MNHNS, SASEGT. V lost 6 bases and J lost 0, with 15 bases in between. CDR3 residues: CASRDRQKYSNQPQHF. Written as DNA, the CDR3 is TGTGCCAGCAGGGATCGACAGAAGTATAGCAATCAGCCCCAGCATTTT.

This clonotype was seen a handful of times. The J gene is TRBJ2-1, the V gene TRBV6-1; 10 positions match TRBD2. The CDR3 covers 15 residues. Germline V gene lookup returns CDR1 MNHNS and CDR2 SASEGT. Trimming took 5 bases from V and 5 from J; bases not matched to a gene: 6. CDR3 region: CASSIGLAENNEQFF. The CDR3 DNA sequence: TGTGCCAGCAGTATAGGACTAGCGGAGAACAATGAGCAGTTCTTC.

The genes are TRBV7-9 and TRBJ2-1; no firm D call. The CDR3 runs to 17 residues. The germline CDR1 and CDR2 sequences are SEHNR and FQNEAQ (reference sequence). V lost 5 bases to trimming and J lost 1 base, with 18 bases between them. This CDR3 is CASSPDPPLRSYNEQFF. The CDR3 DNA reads TGTGCCAGCAGCCCCGACCCCCCGTTGAGGTCCTACAATGAGCAGTTCTTC.

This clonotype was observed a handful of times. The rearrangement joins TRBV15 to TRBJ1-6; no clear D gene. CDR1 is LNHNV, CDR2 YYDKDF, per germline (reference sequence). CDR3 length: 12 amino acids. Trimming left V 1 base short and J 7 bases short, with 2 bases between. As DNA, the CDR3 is TGTGCCACCAGCAGAGCCAATTCACCCCTCCACTTT. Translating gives CATSRANSPLHF.

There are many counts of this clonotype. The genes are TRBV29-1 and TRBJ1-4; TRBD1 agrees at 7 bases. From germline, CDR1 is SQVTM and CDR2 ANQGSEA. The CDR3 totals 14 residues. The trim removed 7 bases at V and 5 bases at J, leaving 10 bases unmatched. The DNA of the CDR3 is TGCAGCGCCAGGTCGGTACAGGGGAATGAAAAACTGTTTTTT. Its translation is CSARSVQGNEKLFF.

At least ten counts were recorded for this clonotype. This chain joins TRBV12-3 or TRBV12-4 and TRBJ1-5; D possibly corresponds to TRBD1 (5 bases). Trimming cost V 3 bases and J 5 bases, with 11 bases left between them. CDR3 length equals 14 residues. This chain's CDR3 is CASSLAGMDQPQHF. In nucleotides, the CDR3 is TGTGCCAGCAGTTTGGCAGGGATGGATCAGCCCCAGCATTTT.

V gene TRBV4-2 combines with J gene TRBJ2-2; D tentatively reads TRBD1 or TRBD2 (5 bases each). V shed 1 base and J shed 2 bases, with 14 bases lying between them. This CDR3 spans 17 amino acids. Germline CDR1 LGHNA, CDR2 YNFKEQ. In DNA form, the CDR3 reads TGTGCCAGCAGCCAAGGGATCGGGACGGACAACACCGGGGAGCTGTTTTTT. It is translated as CASSQGIGTDNTGELFF.

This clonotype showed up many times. The CDR3 region is CASSLAVGQYNEQFF. CDR3 nucleotides: TGTGCCAGCAGCTTAGCGGTGGGACAGTACAATGAGCAGTTCTTC. The rearrangement joins TRBV7-2 to TRBJ2-1; 7 positions agree with TRBD1. Germline V lookup: CDR1 SGHTA, CDR2 FQGNSA. J lost 4 bases, V lost 0 bases, and 3 bases had no gene match. The CDR3 length is 15 residues.

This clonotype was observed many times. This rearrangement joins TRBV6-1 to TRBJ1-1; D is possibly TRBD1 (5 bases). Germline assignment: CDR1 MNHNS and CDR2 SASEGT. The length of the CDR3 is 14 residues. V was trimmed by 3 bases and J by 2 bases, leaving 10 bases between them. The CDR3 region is CASSEVGGNTEAFF. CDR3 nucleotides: TGTGCCAGCAGTGAGGTTGGGGGAAACACTGAAGCTTTCTTT.

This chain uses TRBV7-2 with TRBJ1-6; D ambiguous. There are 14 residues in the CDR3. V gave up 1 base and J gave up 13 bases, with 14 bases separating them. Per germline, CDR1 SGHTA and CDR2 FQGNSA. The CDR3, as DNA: TGTGCCAGCAGCTTAGATCCCGTGAGGCGGCCCCTCCACTTT. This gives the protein CASSLDPVRRPLHF. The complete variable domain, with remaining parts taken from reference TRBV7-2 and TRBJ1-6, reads GAGVSQSPSNKVTEKGKDVELRCDPISGHTALYWYRQSLGQGLEFLIYFQGNSAPDKSGLPSDRFSAERTGGSVSTLTIQRTQQEDSAVYLCASSLDPVRRPLHFGNGTRLTVT.

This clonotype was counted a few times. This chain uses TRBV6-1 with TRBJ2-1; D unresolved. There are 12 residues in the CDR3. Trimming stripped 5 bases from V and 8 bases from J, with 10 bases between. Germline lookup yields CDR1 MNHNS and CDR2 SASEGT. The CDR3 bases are TGTGCCAGCAGTAACTTTGAACATGAGCAGTTCTTC. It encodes CASSNFEHEQFF.

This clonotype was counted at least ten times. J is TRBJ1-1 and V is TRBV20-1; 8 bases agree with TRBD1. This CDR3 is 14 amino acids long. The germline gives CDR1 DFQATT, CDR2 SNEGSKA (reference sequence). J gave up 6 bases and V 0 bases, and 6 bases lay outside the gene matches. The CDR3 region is CSARDSRGPAEAFF. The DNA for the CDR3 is TGCAGTGCTAGAGATTCCAGGGGGCCGGCTGAAGCTTTCTTT.

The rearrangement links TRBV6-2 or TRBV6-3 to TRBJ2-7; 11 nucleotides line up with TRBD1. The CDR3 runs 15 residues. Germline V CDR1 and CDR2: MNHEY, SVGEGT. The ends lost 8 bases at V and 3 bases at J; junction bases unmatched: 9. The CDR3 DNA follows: TGTGCCAGCGGATTAGGGGACAGGGGGAACTACGAGCAGTACTTC. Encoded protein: CASGLGDRGNYEQYF.

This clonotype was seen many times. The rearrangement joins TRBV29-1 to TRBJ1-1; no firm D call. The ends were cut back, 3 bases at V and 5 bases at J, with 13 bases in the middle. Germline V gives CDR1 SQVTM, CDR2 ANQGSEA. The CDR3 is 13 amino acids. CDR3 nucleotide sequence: TGCAGCGTTGACGGGGTAGGGTTTACTGAAGCTTTCTTT. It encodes CSVDGVGFTEAFF.

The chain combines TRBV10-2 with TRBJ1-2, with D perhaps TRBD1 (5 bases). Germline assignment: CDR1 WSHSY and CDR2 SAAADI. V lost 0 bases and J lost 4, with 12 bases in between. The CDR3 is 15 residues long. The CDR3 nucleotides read TGCGCCAGCAGTGAGTCGGGGGGGTCAGTCTATGGCTACACCTTC. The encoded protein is CASSESGGSVYGYTF.

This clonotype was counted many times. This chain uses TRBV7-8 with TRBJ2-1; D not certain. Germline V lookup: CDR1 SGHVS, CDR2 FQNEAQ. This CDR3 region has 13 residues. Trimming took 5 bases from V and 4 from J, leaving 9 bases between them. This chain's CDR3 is CASSPAPYNEQFF. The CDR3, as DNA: TGTGCCAGCAGCCCCGCCCCATACAATGAGCAGTTCTTC.

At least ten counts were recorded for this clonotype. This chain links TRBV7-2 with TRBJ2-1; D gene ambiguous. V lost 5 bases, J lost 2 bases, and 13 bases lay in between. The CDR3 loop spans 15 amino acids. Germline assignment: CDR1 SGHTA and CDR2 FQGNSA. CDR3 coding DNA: TGTGCCAGCAGCCGAATCGACGCTGCCTACAATGAGCAGTTCTTC. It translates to CASSRIDAAYNEQFF.

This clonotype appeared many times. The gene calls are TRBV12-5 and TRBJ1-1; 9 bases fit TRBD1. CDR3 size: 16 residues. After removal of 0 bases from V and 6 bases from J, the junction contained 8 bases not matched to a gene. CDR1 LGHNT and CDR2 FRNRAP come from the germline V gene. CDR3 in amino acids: CASGLVPGTGSAEAFF. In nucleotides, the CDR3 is TGTGCTAGTGGTTTGGTCCCCGGGACAGGGAGTGCTGAAGCTTTCTTT.

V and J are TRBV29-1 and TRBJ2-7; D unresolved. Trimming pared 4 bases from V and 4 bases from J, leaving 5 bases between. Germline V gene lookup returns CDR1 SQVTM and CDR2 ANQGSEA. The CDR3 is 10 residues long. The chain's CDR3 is CSVVGYEQYF. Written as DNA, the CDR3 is TGCAGCGTTGTGGGGTACGAGCAGTACTTC.

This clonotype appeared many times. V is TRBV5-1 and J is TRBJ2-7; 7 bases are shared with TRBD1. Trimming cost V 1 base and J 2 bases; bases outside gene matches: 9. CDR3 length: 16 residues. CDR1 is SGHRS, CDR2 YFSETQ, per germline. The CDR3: CASSLYSWDSAYEQYF. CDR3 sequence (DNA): TGCGCCAGCAGCTTGTACTCCTGGGACAGTGCCTACGAGCAGTACTTC.

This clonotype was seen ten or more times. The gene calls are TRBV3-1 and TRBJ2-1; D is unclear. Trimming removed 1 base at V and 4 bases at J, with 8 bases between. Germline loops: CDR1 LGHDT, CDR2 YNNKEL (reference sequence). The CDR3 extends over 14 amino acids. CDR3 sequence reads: CASSQGARYNEQFF. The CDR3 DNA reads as TGTGCCAGCAGCCAAGGGGCTAGATACAATGAGCAGTTCTTC.